The 7 T cell receptor beta chains given below trace back to one sample, sequenced in a study of T cell responses to AZD1222 COVID-19 vaccine. Using immunoSEQ multiplex PCR, the repertoire was profiled, and TCRdb retains in-frame clones only, with some absent. The sample gives about 130,000 clones, 80% to 90% of which show up once; about 4.3% is in the top ten. The starting material was peripheral blood, obtained on day 0 of AZD1222 vaccination. The source is an adult in good health.

The sample holds a few counts of this clone. The chain joins TRBV6-5 to TRBJ1-4, with D hard to call. The CDR3 sequence is 15 residues long. Germline V gene sequence: CDR1 MNHEY, CDR2 SVGAGI. Trimming removed 2 bases from V and 4 bases from J, with 11 bases in between. The CDR3 DNA reads TGTGCCAGCAGTTACATCTTTCGGGTTAATGAAAAACTGTTTTTT. Its translation is CASSYIFRVNEKLFF.

The genes are TRBV6-5 and TRBJ1-6, with 8 bases aligning to TRBD1. The CDR3 contains 15 residues. In germline, CDR1 is MNHEY, CDR2 SVGAGI. V lost 5 bases, J lost 8 bases, and 8 bases stayed unmatched. CDR3 nucleotide sequence: TGTGCCAGCAGTCCTTCCCGACAGGGGTATTCACCCCTCCACTTT. Translating it yields CASSPSRQGYSPLHF.

CDR3 DNA: TGCGCCAGCAGTCAACCGATAGCGGGGGGGCAGTTCACGCAGTATTTT. Translation: CASSQPIAGGQFTQYF. J is TRBJ2-3 and V is TRBV5-1; TRBD2 matches at 11 bases. The CDR3 has 16 residues. Germline V gives CDR1 SGHRS, CDR2 YFSETQ. With 5 bases clipped from V and 9 bases from J, the junction kept 14 bases outside the gene matches.

The chain is built from TRBV5-1 and TRBJ2-1, with a tentative D call TRBD1 (6 bases). Germline-derived CDR1 and CDR2 are SGHRS and YFSETQ. This CDR3 is built from 15 residues. V shed 1 base and J shed 4 bases, with 12 bases lying between them. In DNA, the CDR3 is TGCGCCAGCAGCTTGCAGGGGCGAGATTACAATGAGCAGTTCTTC. Its translation is CASSLQGRDYNEQFF.

This chain uses TRBV6-5 with TRBJ2-7; D may be TRBD2 (6 bases). V was cut by 7 bases and J by 1 base, with 17 bases left in between. The CDR3 covers 15 residues. The germline V gene encodes CDR1 MNHEY and CDR2 SVGAGI. The CDR3 loop is CASKALAEESYEQYF. CDR3 bases: TGTGCCAGCAAAGCCTTAGCGGAAGAGTCCTACGAGCAGTACTTC.

The gene calls are TRBV28 and TRBJ1-1; D is unclear. Trimming took 3 bases from V and 3 from J, leaving 2 bases between them. Germline V gene data show CDR1 as MDHEN and CDR2 as SYDVKM. The CDR3 totals 11 residues. CDR3 bases: TGTGCCAGCAGTTTTCACACTGAAGCTTTCTTT. Translation gives CASSFHTEAFF.

The V gene is TRBV10-3, the J gene TRBJ2-4, with D possibly called TRBD1 or TRBD2 (5 bases each). The CDR3 spans 17 residues. V dropped 2 bases and J dropped 1 base, with 15 bases sitting between them. Per germline, CDR1 ENHRY and CDR2 SYGVKD. In DNA, the CDR3 is TGTGCCATCAGTGAGGCCCGGGACCATGGGGCCAAAAACATTCAGTACTTC. Its translation: CAISEARDHGAKNIQYF.